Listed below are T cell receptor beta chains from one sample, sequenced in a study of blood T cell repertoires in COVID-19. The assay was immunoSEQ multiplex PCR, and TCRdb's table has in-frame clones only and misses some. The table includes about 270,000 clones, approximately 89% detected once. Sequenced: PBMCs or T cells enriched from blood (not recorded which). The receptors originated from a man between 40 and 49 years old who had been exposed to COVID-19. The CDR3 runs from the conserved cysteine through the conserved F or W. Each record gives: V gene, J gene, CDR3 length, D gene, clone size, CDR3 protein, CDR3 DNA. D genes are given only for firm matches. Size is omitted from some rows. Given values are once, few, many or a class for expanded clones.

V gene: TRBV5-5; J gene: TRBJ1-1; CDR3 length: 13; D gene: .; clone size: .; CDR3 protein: CASSLGGRVEAFF; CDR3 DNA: TGTGCCAGCAGCCTCGGCGGCCGGGTTGAAGCTTTCTTT
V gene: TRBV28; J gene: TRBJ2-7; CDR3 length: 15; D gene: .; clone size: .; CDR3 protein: CASSLRSERAYEQYF; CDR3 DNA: TGTGCCAGCAGTTTGCGGTCAGAGAGAGCCTACGAGCAGTACTTC
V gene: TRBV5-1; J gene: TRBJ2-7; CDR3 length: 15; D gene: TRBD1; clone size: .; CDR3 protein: CASSGGQGGEYEQYF; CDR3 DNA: TGCGCCAGCAGCGGGGGACAGGGAGGGGAGTACGAGCAGTACTTC
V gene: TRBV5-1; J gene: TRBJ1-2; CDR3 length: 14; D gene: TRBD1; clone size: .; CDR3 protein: CASSPGQAGYGYTF; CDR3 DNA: TGCGCCAGCAGCCCGGGACAGGCAGGCTATGGCTACACCTTC
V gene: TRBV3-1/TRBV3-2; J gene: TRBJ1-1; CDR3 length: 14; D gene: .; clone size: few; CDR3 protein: CATKQQGGNTEAFF; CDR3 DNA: TGTGCCACCAAGCAGCAGGGAGGGAACACTGAAGCTTTCTTT
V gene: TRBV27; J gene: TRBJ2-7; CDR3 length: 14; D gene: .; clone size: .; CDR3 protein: CASSPWEGAYEQYF; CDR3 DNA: TGTGCCAGCAGTCCATGGGAGGGGGCCTACGAGCAGTACTTC
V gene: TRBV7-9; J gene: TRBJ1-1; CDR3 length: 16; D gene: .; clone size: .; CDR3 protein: CASSLSDLVRGTEAFF; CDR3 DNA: TGTGCCAGCAGCTTATCCGACCTCGTCCGGGGCACTGAAGCTTTCTTT
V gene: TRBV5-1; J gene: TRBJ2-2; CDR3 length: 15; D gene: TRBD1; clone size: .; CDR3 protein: CASASEGAPTGELFF; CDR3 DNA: TGCGCCAGCGCCTCAGAGGGGGCGCCCACCGGGGAGCTGTTTTTT
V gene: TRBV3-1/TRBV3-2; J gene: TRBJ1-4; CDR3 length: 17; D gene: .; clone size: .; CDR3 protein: CASSQVGNGLLSEKLFF; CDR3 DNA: TGTGCCAGCAGCCAAGTCGGCAACGGACTCCTAAGTGAAAAACTGTTTTTT
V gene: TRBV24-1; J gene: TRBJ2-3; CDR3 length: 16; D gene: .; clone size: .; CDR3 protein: CATSGSLDWSTDTQYF; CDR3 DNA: TGTGCCACCAGTGGGAGCTTAGACTGGAGCACAGATACGCAGTATTTT
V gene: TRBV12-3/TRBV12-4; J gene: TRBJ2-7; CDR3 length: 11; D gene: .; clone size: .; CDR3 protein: CASSSAYEQYF; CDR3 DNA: TGTGCCAGCAGTTCAGCCTACGAGCAGTACTTC
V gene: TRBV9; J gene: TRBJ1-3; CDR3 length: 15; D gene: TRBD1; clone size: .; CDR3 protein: CASSVGGQAGNTIYF; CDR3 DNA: TGTGCCAGCAGCGTAGGGGGACAGGCCGGAAACACCATATATTTT
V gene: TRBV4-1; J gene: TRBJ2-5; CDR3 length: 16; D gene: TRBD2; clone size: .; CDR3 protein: CASSLETSGRAKTQYF; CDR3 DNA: TGCGCCAGCAGCCTCGAGACTAGCGGGAGGGCAAAGACCCAGTACTTC
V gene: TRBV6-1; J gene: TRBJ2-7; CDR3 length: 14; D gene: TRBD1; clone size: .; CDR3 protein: CASSEVRGPYEQYF; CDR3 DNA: TGTGCCAGCAGTGAAGTAAGGGGGCCCTACGAGCAGTACTTC